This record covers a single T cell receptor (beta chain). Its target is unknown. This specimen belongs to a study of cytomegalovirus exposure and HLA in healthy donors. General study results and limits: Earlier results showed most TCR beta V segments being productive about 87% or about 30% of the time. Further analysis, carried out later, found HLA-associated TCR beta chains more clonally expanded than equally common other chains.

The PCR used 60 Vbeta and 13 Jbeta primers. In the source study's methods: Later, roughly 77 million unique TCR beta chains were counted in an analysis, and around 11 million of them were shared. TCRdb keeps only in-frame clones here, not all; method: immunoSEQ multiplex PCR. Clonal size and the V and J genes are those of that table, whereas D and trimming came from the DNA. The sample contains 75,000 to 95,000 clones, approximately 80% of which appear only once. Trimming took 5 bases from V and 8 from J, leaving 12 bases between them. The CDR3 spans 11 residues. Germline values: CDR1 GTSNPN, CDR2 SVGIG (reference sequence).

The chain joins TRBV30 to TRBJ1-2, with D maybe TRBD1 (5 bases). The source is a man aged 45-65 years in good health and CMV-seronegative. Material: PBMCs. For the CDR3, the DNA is TGTGCCTGGCAGGGTTCCCGGGGCTACACCTTC. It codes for CAWQGSRGYTF.